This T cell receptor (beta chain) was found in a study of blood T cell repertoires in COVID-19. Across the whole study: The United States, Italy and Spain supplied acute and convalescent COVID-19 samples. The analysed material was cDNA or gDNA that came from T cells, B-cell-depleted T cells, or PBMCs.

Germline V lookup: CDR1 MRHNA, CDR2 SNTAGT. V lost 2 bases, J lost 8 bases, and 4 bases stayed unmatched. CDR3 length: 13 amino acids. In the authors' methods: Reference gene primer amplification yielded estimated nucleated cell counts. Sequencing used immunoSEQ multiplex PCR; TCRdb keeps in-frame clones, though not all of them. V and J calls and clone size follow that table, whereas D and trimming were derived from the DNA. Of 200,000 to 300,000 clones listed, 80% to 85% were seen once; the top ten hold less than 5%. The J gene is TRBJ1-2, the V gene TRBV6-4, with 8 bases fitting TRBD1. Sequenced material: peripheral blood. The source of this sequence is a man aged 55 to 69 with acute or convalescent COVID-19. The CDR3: CASSDRTGQGYTF. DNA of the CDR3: TGTGCCAGCAGTGACAGGACAGGGCAAGGCTACACCTTC.